The rows below give T cell receptor beta chains drawn from one sample of a study of T cell responses to AZD1222 COVID-19 vaccine. Clones were read by immunoSEQ multiplex PCR, and TCRdb kept only the in-frame ones, dropping some. Here the sample spans over 150,000 clones, about nine tenths being singletons. The material was peripheral blood, obtained on day 0 of AZD1222 vaccination. All receptors come from an adult in good health. CDR3s include the opening cysteine and the closing phenylalanine or tryptophan. The D gene is left open where the match is weak. Only some rows state a clone size, as once, few, many or a class for expanded clones.

cdr3_length j_call v_call d_call clone_size cdr3_aa cdr3_nt
15 TRBJ1-5 TRBV7-2 NA few CASSSNRGFNQPQHF TGTGCCAGCAGCTCCAATCGGGGCTTCAATCAGCCCCAGCATTTT
16 TRBJ1-3 TRBV7-2 TRBD1 NA CASSEGQGAGGNTIYF TGTGCCAGCAGCGAGGGACAGGGGGCTGGGGGAAACACCATATATTTT
16 TRBJ1-3 TRBV7-6 NA once CASSLATDLPGNTIYF TGTGCCAGCAGCCTGGCGACAGACCTACCTGGAAACACCATATATTTT
17 TRBJ1-2 TRBV3-1/TRBV3-2 NA NA CASSQDDLAPLAYGYTF TGTGCCAGCAGCCAAGATGACCTAGCGCCCCTTGCCTATGGCTACACCTTC
10 TRBJ1-5 TRBV27 NA NA CASSSVKGHF TGTGCCAGCAGTTCCGTAAAGGGCCATTTT
15 TRBJ2-1 TRBV5-1 NA NA CASSLEGAGDNEQFF TGCGCCAGCAGCTTGGAAGGGGCCGGAGACAATGAGCAGTTCTTC
11 TRBJ2-1 TRBV4-1 NA once CASSFFNEQFF TGCGCCAGCAGCTTCTTCAATGAGCAGTTCTTC
16 TRBJ1-2 TRBV29-1 TRBD1 NA CSVEGTGARFHYGYTF TGCAGCGTTGAGGGGACAGGGGCCAGATTCCACTATGGCTACACCTTC
14 TRBJ2-7 TRBV9 TRBD2 NA CASSVVAGVSEQYF TGTGCCAGCAGCGTAGTAGCGGGGGTAAGCGAGCAGTACTTC
15 TRBJ1-1 TRBV28 NA NA CASSFYPRGNTEAFF TGTGCCAGCAGTTTTTACCCCAGGGGGAACACTGAAGCTTTCTTT
11 TRBJ1-2 TRBV20-1 NA NA CSARLNYGYTF TGCAGTGCCAGATTAAACTATGGCTACACCTTC
15 TRBJ1-1 TRBV18 TRBD1 NA CASSDRQGVVTEAFF TGTGCCAGCTCAGATCGACAGGGGGTAGTCACTGAAGCTTTCTTT